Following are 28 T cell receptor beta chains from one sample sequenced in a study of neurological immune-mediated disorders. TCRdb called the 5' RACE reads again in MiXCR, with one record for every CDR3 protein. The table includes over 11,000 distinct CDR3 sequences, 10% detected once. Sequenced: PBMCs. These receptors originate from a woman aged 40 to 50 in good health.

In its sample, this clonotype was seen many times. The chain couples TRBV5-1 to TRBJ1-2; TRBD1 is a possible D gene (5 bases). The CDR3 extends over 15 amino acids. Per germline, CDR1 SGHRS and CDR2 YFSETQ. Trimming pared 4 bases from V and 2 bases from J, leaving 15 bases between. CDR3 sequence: CASSPTATGNYGYTF. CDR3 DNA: TGCGCCAGCAGCCCAACAGCTACAGGAAACTATGGCTACACCTTC.

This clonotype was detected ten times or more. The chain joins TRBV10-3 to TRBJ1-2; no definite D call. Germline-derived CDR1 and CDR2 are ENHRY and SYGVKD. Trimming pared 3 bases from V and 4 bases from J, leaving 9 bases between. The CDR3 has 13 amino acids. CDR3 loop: CAISEGSPYGYTF. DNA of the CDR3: TGTGCCATCAGTGAAGGCAGTCCCTATGGCTACACCTTC.

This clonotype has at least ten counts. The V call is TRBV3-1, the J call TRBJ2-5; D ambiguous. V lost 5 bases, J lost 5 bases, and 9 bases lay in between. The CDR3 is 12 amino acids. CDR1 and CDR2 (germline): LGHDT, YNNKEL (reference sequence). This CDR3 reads CASSISEETQYF. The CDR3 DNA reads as TGTGCCAGCAGCATATCGGAGGAGACCCAGTACTTC.

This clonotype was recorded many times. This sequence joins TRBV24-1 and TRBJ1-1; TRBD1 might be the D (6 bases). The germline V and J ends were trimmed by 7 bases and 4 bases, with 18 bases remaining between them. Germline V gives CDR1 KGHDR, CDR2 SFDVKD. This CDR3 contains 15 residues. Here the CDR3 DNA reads TGTGCCACCAGGCATGGACTGGGAGGGGGCACTGAAGCTTTCTTT. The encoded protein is CATRHGLGGGTEAFF.

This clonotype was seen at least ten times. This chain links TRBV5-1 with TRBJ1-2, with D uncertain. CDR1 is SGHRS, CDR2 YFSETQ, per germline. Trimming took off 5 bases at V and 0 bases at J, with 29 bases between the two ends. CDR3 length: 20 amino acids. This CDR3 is CASSSPRHGDSRATNYGYTF. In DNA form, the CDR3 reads TGCGCCAGCAGTTCACCTAGACACGGCGACTCTAGAGCCACTAACTATGGCTACACCTTC.

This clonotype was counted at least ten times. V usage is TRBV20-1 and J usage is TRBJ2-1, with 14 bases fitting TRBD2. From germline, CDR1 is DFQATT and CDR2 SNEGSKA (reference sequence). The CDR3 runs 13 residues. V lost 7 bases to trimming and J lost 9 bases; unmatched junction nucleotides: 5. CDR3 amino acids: CSGAGLAGVEQFF. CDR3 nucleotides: TGCAGTGGTGCGGGACTAGCGGGGGTTGAGCAGTTCTTC.

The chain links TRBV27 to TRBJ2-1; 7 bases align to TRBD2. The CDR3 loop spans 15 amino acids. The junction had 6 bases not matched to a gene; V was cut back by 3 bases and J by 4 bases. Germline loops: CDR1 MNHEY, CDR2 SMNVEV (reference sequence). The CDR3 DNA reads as TGTGCCAGCAGTTTTGTAGCGGGCCCTTACAATGAGCAGTTCTTC. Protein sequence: CASSFVAGPYNEQFF.

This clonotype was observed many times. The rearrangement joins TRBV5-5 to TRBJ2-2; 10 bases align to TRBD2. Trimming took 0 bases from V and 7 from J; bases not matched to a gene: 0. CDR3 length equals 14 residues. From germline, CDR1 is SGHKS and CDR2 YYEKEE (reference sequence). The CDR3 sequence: CASSLVAGGGELFF. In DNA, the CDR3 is TGTGCCAGCAGCTTGGTAGCGGGAGGCGGGGAGCTGTTTTTT. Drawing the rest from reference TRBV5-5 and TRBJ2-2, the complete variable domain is DAGVTQSPTHLIKTRGQQVTLRCSPISGHKSVSWYQQVLGQGPQFIFQYYEKEERGRGNFPDRFSARQFPNYSSELNVNALLLGDSALYLCASSLVAGGGELFFGEGSRLTVL.

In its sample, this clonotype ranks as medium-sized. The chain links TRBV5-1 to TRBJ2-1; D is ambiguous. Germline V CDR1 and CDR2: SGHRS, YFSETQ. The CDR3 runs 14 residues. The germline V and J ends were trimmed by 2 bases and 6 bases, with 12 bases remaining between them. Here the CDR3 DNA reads TGCGCCAGCAGCTTAGATGCCCCACCCAATGAGCAGTTCTTC. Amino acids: CASSLDAPPNEQFF.

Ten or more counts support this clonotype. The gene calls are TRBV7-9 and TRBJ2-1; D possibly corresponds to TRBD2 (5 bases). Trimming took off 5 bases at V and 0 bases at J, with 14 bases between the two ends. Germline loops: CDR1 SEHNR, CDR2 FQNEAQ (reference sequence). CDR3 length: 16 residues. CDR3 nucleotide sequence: TGTGCCAGCAGCCGTGCAGCCAGCGGCTCCTACAATGAGCAGTTCTTC. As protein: CASSRAASGSYNEQFF.

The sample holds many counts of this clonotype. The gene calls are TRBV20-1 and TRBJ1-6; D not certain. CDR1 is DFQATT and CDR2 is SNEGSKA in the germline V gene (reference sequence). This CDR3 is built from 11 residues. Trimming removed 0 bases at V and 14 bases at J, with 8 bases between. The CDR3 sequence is CSARDEATLHF. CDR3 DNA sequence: TGCAGTGCTAGAGATGAGGCCACCCTCCACTTT.

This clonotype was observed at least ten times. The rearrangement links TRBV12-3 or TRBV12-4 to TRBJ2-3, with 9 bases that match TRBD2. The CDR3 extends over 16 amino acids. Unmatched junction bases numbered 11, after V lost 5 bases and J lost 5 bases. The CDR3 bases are TGTGCCAGCAGTCTGCCTAGCGGGGCGAATGGAGATACGCAGTATTTT. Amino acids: CASSLPSGANGDTQYF.

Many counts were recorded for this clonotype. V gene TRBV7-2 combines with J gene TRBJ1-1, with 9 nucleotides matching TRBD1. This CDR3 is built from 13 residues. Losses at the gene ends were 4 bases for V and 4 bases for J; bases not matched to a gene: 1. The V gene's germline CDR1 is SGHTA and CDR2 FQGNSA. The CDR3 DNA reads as TGTGCCAGCAGCTGGGACAGGGTCACTGAAGCTTTCTTT. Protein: CASSWDRVTEAFF.

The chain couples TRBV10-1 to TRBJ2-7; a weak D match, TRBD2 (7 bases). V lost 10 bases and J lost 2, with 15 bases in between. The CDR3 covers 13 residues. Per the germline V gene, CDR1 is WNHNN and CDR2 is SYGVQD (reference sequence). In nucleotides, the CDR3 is TGCGCCACTAGGGGGGGGGGGCCCTACGAGCAGTACTTC. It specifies CATRGGGPYEQYF.

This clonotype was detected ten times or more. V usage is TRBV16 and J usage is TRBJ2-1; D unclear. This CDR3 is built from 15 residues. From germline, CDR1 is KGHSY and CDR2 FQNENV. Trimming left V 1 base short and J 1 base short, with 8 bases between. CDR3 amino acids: CASSQLLRSYNEQFF. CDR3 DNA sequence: TGTGCCAGCAGCCAATTGCTTCGGTCCTACAATGAGCAGTTCTTC.

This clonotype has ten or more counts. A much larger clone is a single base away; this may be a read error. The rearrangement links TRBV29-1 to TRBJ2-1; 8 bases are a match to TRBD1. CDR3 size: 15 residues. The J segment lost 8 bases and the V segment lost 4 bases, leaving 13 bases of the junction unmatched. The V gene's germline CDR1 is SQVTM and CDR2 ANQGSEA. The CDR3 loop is CSVVGQGGPGYEQFF. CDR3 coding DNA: TGCAGCGTTGTAGGACAGGGAGGCCCTGGCTATGAGCAGTTCTTC.

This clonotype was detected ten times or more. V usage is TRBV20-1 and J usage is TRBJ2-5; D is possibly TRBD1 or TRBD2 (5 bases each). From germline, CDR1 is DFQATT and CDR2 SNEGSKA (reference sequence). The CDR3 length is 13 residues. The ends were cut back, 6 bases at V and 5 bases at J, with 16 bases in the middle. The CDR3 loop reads CSAPRGSLETQYF. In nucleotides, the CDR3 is TGCAGTGCCCCGAGGGGTAGCTTGGAGACCCAGTACTTC.

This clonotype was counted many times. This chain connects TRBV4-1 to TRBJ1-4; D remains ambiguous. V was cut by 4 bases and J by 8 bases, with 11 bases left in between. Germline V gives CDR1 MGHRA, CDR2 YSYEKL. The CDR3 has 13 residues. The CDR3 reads CASSLIPREKLFF. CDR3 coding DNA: TGCGCCAGCAGCCTCATACCGCGGGAAAAACTGTTTTTT.

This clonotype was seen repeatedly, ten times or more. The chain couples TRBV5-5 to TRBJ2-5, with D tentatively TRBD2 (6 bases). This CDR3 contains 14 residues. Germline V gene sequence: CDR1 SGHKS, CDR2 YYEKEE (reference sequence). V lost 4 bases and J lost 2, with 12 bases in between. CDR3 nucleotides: TGTGCCAGCAGCCTCCCGGGAGCTCAAGAGACCCAGTACTTC. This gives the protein CASSLPGAQETQYF. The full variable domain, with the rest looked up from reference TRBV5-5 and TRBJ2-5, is DAGVTQSPTHLIKTRGQQVTLRCSPISGHKSVSWYQQVLGQGPQFIFQYYEKEERGRGNFPDRFSARQFPNYSSELNVNALLLGDSALYLCASSLPGAQETQYFGPGTRLLVL.

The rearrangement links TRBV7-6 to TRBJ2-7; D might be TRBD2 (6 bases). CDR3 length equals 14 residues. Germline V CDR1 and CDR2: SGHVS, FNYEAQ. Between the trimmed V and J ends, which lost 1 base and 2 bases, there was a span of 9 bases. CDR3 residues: CASSLVGTPYEQYF. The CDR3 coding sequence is TGTGCCAGCAGCTTAGTCGGGACTCCCTACGAGCAGTACTTC.

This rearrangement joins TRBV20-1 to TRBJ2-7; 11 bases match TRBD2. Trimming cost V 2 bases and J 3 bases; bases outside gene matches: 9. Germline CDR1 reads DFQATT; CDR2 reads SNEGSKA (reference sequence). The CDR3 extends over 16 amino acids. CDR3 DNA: TGCAGTGCTAGATCCTTAGCGGGGGGGCCCCTCTACGAGCAGTACTTC. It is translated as CSARSLAGGPLYEQYF.

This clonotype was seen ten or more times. The CDR3 nucleotides are TGTGCCAGCAGCTTAGAGGGGGCAACAAGGGAGACCCAGTACTTC. It translates to CASSLEGATRETQYF. The rearrangement uses TRBV7-8 and TRBJ2-5; 7 nucleotides agree with TRBD1. V shed 1 base and J 5 bases; nucleotides not matched to a gene: 7. CDR3 length: 15 amino acids. CDR1 SGHVS and CDR2 FQNEAQ come from the germline V gene.

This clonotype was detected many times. The CDR3 loop reads CASSFPAETQYF. DNA of the CDR3: TGTGCCAGCAGTTTCCCCGCAGAGACCCAGTACTTC. This chain connects TRBV12-3 or TRBV12-4 to TRBJ2-5; D unclear. Trimming took 3 bases from V and 4 from J, leaving 6 bases between them. The CDR3 sequence is 12 residues long.

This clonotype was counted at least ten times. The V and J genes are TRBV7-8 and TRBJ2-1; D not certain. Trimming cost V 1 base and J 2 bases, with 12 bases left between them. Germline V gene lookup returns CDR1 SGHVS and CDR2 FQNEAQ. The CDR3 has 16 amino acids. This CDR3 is CASSLEAGATYNEQFF. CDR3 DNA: TGTGCCAGCAGCTTAGAGGCAGGAGCTACCTACAATGAGCAGTTCTTC.

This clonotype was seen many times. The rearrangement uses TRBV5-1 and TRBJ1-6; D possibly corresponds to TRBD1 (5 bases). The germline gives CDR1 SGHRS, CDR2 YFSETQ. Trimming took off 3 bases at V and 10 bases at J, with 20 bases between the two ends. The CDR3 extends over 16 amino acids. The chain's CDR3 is CASSWERGDSGSPLHF. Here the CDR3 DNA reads TGCGCCAGCAGCTGGGAGCGGGGGGATTCAGGGTCACCCCTCCACTTT.

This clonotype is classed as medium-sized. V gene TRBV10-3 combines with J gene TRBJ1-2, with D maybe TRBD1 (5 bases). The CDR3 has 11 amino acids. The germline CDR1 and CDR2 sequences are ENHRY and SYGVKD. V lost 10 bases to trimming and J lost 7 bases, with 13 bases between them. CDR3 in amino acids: CATATDSGYTF. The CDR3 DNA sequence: TGTGCCACCGCGACAGACTCTGGCTACACCTTC.

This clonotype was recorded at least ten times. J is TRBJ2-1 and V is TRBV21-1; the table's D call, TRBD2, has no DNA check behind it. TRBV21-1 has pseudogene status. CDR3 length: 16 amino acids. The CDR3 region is CASSKGLAGGDNEQFF. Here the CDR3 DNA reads TGTGCCAGCAGCAAGGGGCTAGCGGGAGGAGACAATGAGCAGTTCTTC.

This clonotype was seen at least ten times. CDR3 sequence (DNA): TGCGCCAGCAGCTACGGGAGAAGCACAGATACGCAGTATTTT. This translates into CASSYGRSTDTQYF. The genes are TRBV5-1 and TRBJ2-3, with D possibly TRBD2 on 6 matching bases. The CDR3 is 14 amino acids. V lost 3 bases and J 0 bases, leaving 8 bases between the germline ends. Germline CDR1 and CDR2: SGHRS and YFSETQ. The variable domain in full, with the rest retrieved from reference TRBV5-1 and TRBJ2-3, is KAGVTQTPRYLIKTRGQQVTLSCSPISGHRSVSWYQQTPGQGLQFLFEYFSETQRNKGNFPGRFSGRQFSNSRSEMNVSTLELGDSALYLCASSYGRSTDTQYFGPGTRLTVL.